These 15 T cell receptor beta chains were all obtained from the same sample, sequenced in a study of shared clonotypes between healthy human individuals. Some clones are missing from TCRdb's copy, which holds only in-frame ones; the method was immunoSEQ multiplex PCR. The table lists 550,000 to 600,000 clones, around 78% of them singletons, with around 11% in the top ten. Sequenced material: PBMCs. The receptor source for this set is a woman in her thirties or forties in good health. Some clones in this sample may be carry-over from other donors' samples.

CDR3 nucleotide sequence: TGTGCCAGCAAGGGGGATCCAGATACGCAGTATTTT. As protein: CASKGDPDTQYF. V gene TRBV2 combines with J gene TRBJ2-3, with D possibly matching TRBD1 (6 bases). Germline CDR1 SNHLY, CDR2 FYNNEI. The CDR3 totals 12 residues. Trimming shortened V by 7 bases and J by 4 bases, and 9 bases separated the two germline ends.

This clone was recorded only once. V usage is TRBV4-1 and J usage is TRBJ2-5; 9 bases map to TRBD2. Germline lookup yields CDR1 MGHRA and CDR2 YSYEKL. Trimming cost V 0 bases and J 11 bases; bases outside gene matches: 10. This CDR3 region has 15 residues. Here the CDR3 reads CASSQDGAGGREQYF. CDR3 nucleotide sequence: TGCGCCAGCAGCCAAGACGGCGCGGGAGGGCGTGAGCAGTACTTC.

This chain connects TRBV29-1 to TRBJ2-1; 7 positions match TRBD2. V lost 7 bases to trimming and J lost 7 bases; unmatched junction nucleotides: 10. From germline, CDR1 is SQVTM and CDR2 ANQGSEA. This CDR3 contains 13 residues. The CDR3 DNA is TGCAGCGCCGGGGGAGGGGCGTGGAATGAGCAGTTCTTC. This sequence encodes CSAGGGAWNEQFF.

The gene calls are TRBV7-8 and TRBJ1-5; D not resolved. This CDR3 contains 13 residues. Germline CDR1 is SGHVS and CDR2 is FQNEAQ. V lost 4 bases, J lost 4 bases, and 8 bases lay in between. CDR3 sequence: CASSWRLNQPQHF. CDR3 DNA sequence: TGTGCCAGCAGCTGGAGGTTAAATCAGCCCCAGCATTTT.

CDR3 protein: CASSASGRPYNEQFF. CDR3 bases: TGTGCCAGCAGCGCGAGCGGGAGGCCCTACAATGAGCAGTTCTTC. V and J are TRBV7-2 and TRBJ2-1, with 9 bases fitting TRBD2. V was clipped by 5 bases and J by 2 bases; unmatched bases: 4. Germline loops: CDR1 SGHTA, CDR2 FQGNSA. The CDR3 is 15 amino acids.

The gene calls are TRBV12-5 and TRBJ2-1; the match to TRBD2 covers 13 bases. With V trimmed by 0 bases and J by 8 bases, 4 bases remained unmatched. Per the germline V gene, CDR1 is LGHNT and CDR2 is FRNRAP. This CDR3 comprises 16 residues. DNA of the CDR3: TGTGCTAGTGGTTTGGTCCGGACTAGCGGGAGACATGAGCAGTTCTTC. Translating it yields CASGLVRTSGRHEQFF.

This chain uses TRBV4-3 with TRBJ1-2, with TRBD1 matching over 8 bases. With V trimmed by 2 bases and J by 3 bases, 8 bases remained unmatched. Germline CDR1 reads LGHNA; CDR2 reads YSLEER. The CDR3 has 16 residues. The CDR3 loop is CASSQSYGQGDYGYTF. CDR3 nucleotides: TGCGCCAGCAGCCAATCGTATGGACAGGGAGACTATGGCTACACCTTC.

A single count supports this clone. The chain uses TRBV5-6 and TRBJ2-3; 9 bases map to TRBD1. The CDR3 has 13 residues. V shed 4 bases, J shed 5 bases, and the junction held 2 bases outside the gene matches. Looked up from germline, CDR1 is SGHDT and CDR2 is YYEEEE. The CDR3 sequence is CASSRQGEDTQYF. CDR3 sequence (DNA): TGTGCCAGCAGCCGACAGGGGGAAGATACGCAGTATTTT.

This clone appeared once. The chain uses TRBV7-9 and TRBJ2-7; 11 bases align to TRBD1. V lost 11 bases to trimming and J lost 7 bases; unmatched junction nucleotides: 4. The length of the CDR3 is 11 residues. Germline CDR1 is SEHNR and CDR2 is FQNEAQ (reference sequence). The CDR3 protein is CAWDRGTEQYF. DNA of the CDR3: TGTGCCTGGGACAGGGGGACGGAGCAGTACTTC.

Only one count was recorded for this clone. The chain is built from TRBV7-3 and TRBJ2-1; 14 nucleotides align to TRBD2. The germline V gene has CDR1 SGHTA and CDR2 FQGTGA. The CDR3 has 19 residues. V trimming: 2 bases; J trimming: 2 bases; junction bases outside the gene matches: 8. The chain's CDR3 is CASSLGLAGGGAPYNEQFF. CDR3 bases: TGTGCCAGCAGCTTAGGACTAGCGGGAGGAGGGGCCCCCTACAATGAGCAGTTCTTC.

This clone was found once. V is TRBV5-1 and J is TRBJ2-3, with no clear D. Trimming cost V 0 bases and J 0 bases, with 5 bases left between them. The CDR3 runs 14 residues. The germline V gene encodes CDR1 SGHRS and CDR2 YFSETQ. CDR3 sequence (DNA): TGCGCCAGCAGCTTGGTGGCGAGCACAGATACGCAGTATTTT. Translation gives CASSLVASTDTQYF.

In its sample, this clone was seen many times. The same CDR3 also results from other DNA sequences found in this sample. The J gene is TRBJ2-1, the V gene TRBV6-4; 8 bases are a match to TRBD2. Germline CDR1 is MRHNA and CDR2 is SNTAGT. CDR3 size: 14 residues. Trimming cost V 2 bases and J 10 bases; bases outside gene matches: 7. CDR3 DNA sequence: TGTGCCAGCAGTGACGGGAGCGGGAGCGGGGAGCAGTTCTTC. As protein: CASSDGSGSGEQFF.

The chain joins TRBV4-1 to TRBJ2-3, with TRBD2 matching 10 bases. Germline V gives CDR1 MGHRA, CDR2 YSYEKL. This CDR3 comprises 18 residues. Unmatched junction bases numbered 14, after V lost 4 bases and J lost 4 bases. CDR3 sequence (DNA): TGCGCCAGCAGCCGGGGGGTCGGTCCTAGCGGGGGATCAGATACGCAGTATTTT. This encodes CASSRGVGPSGGSDTQYF.

The CDR3 protein is CAWSVQGLGTEAFF. For the CDR3, the DNA is TGTGCCTGGAGTGTACAGGGATTAGGCACTGAAGCTTTCTTT. This rearrangement joins TRBV30 to TRBJ1-1; D may be TRBD1 (6 bases). The CDR3 length is 14 residues. Trimming left V 0 bases short and J 4 bases short, with 12 bases between. Germline CDR1 GTSNPN, CDR2 SVGIG (reference sequence).

V gene TRBV28 combines with J gene TRBJ1-2; 7 positions agree with TRBD1. V gave up 2 bases and J gave up 3 bases; unmatched junction bases: 9. Per germline, CDR1 MDHEN and CDR2 SYDVKM. The CDR3 runs 16 residues. DNA of the CDR3: TGTGCCAGCAGTTTAGTCCCACAGGGGCAAGACTATGGCTACACCTTC. This gives the protein CASSLVPQGQDYGYTF.